Each of the 30 T cell receptor beta chains below was sequenced from the same sample in a study of shared T cell receptors in the human thymus. Profiling relied on immunoSEQ multiplex PCR, and the TCRdb table lists in-frame clones only, not all of them. The sample includes some 660,000 clones, around 87% of them seen just once. These data were also filed under a second study, of human thymus T cells.

What was sequenced was thymocytes. The receptors originated from a boy younger than two with a congenital heart defect.

This clone was seen just once. Other nucleotide sequences in the sample specify the same CDR3. V and J are TRBV15 and TRBJ1-5, with 7 nucleotides matching TRBD1. This CDR3 is 14 amino acids long. CDR1 LNHNV and CDR2 YYDKDF come from the germline V gene (reference sequence). J gave up 7 bases and V 5 bases, and 8 bases lay outside the gene matches. CDR3 nucleotide sequence: TGTGCCACCAGCCGAGGCAGGGGGTACCAGCCCCAGCATTTT. This codes for CATSRGRGYQPQHF.

The rearrangement uses TRBV7-2 and TRBJ2-3, with 9 bases lining up with TRBD2. Trimming took 6 bases from V and 1 from J; bases not matched to a gene: 5. From germline, CDR1 is SGHTA and CDR2 FQGNSA. The CDR3 is 15 residues long. The CDR3 DNA is TGTGCCAGCAGGGATATAGCGGGGGGCACAGATACGCAGTATTTT. Translating gives CASRDIAGGTDTQYF.

The V call is TRBV7-9, the J call TRBJ1-6, with no clear D. V gave up 7 bases and J gave up 7 bases, with 26 bases separating them. There are 18 residues in the CDR3. CDR1 and CDR2 (germline): SEHNR, FQNEAQ (reference sequence). The CDR3 reads CASTHRDTQAIRNSPLHF. As DNA, the CDR3 is TGTGCCAGCACCCATCGGGATACCCAGGCAATTAGGAATTCACCCCTCCACTTT.

This chain links TRBV6-5 with TRBJ1-1; possible D gene TRBD1, 5 bases. The ends were cut back, 6 bases at V and 1 base at J, with 15 bases in the middle. CDR3 length equals 15 residues. Germline assignment: CDR1 MNHEY and CDR2 SVGAGI. The CDR3 sequence is CASSPWGEPNTEAFF. In DNA, the CDR3 is TGTGCCAGCAGCCCCTGGGGGGAACCGAACACTGAAGCTTTCTTT.

This clone was observed once. CDR3 residues: CSVDEGGAGNVGELFF. The DNA of the CDR3 is TGCAGCGTTGATGAGGGGGGGGCAGGGAACGTCGGGGAGCTGTTTTTT. J is TRBJ2-2 and V is TRBV29-1; possible D gene TRBD2, 7 bases. There are 16 residues in the CDR3. V was clipped by 3 bases and J by 7 bases, with 21 bases between them. Germline CDR1 SQVTM, CDR2 ANQGSEA.

V gene TRBV4-3 combines with J gene TRBJ2-7; D may be TRBD2 (6 bases). The CDR3 consists of 16 residues. Germline CDR1 LGHNA, CDR2 YSLEER. V was cut by 3 bases and J by 2 bases, with 17 bases left in between. The CDR3 nucleotides are TGCGCCAGCAGCCAGCGGCTGGGAGGCCTTACCTACGAGCAGTACTTC. It specifies CASSQRLGGLTYEQYF.

The chain couples TRBV14 to TRBJ1-3; D uncertain. This CDR3 comprises 15 residues. Per the germline V gene, CDR1 is SGHDN and CDR2 is FVKESK. Trimming took off 5 bases at V and 3 bases at J, with 14 bases between the two ends. The CDR3 region has the DNA TGTGCCAGCAGCAGTCGGACTGGTCATGGAAACACCATATATTTT. It specifies CASSSRTGHGNTIYF.

This clone was seen once. The V gene is TRBV6-5, the J gene TRBJ1-3; 11 bases are a match to TRBD1. Per the germline V gene, CDR1 is MNHEY and CDR2 is SVGAGI. Losses at the gene ends were 6 bases for V and 6 bases for J; bases not matched to a gene: 7. CDR3 length: 15 residues. The CDR3 region has the DNA TGTGCCAGCAGCCCGGACAGGGGGCGGGAAAACACCATATATTTT. Amino acids: CASSPDRGRENTIYF.

This clone was detected a few times. The chain has TRBV19 and TRBJ1-4; 7 nucleotides agree with TRBD1. The V gene's germline CDR1 is LNHDA and CDR2 SQIVND (reference sequence). This CDR3 comprises 14 residues. Trimming at V came to 5 bases and at J to 6 bases, leaving 6 bases not matched to a gene. In DNA, the CDR3 is TGTGCCAGTAGTTTCGACAGGGTCCATGAAAAACTGTTTTTT. It translates to CASSFDRVHEKLFF.

This rearrangement joins TRBV27 to TRBJ2-2; a possible D gene is TRBD1 (5 bases). This CDR3 spans 14 amino acids. V dropped 7 bases and J dropped 5 bases, with 14 bases sitting between them. Germline V gene data show CDR1 as MNHEY and CDR2 as SMNVEV (reference sequence). CDR3: CASNSGPGTGELFF. Here the CDR3 DNA reads TGTGCCAGCAATTCGGGTCCAGGGACCGGGGAGCTGTTTTTT.

V usage is TRBV6-5 and J usage is TRBJ1-1; D uncertain. The CDR3 runs to 12 residues. The V end lost 2 bases, the J end lost 5 bases, and 6 bases lay between the germline ends. Germline CDR1 and CDR2: MNHEY and SVGAGI. CDR3 region: CASSYGLTEAFF. The CDR3 bases are TGTGCCAGCAGTTACGGACTTACTGAAGCTTTCTTT.

As regards this clone: This sample includes further DNA sequences coding for the same CDR3. The chain combines TRBV29-1 with TRBJ2-1, with unresolved D. Between the trimmed V and J ends, which lost 6 bases and 7 bases, there was a span of 10 bases. Germline CDR1 SQVTM, CDR2 ANQGSEA. The CDR3 contains 11 residues. This chain's CDR3 is CSVGPENEQFF. The CDR3 nucleotides read TGCAGCGTCGGTCCCGAGAATGAGCAGTTCTTC.

The rearrangement joins TRBV27 to TRBJ2-5; perhaps TRBD1 as D (6 bases). Germline CDR1 MNHEY, CDR2 SMNVEV (reference sequence). V lost 5 bases and J 3 bases, leaving 25 bases between the germline ends. This CDR3 region has 18 residues. For the CDR3, the DNA is TGTGCCAGCAGTGTCACAGGGTCCCTAGGTCCAAAAAAAGAGACCCAGTACTTC. Translation: CASSVTGSLGPKKETQYF.

CDR3 sequence: CASSHGLYSNQPQHF. CDR3 DNA: TGTGCCAGCAGTCATGGACTCTATAGCAATCAGCCCCAGCATTTT. The chain couples TRBV28 to TRBJ1-5; D not certain. Germline-derived CDR1 and CDR2 are MDHEN and SYDVKM. V shed 5 bases and J shed 0 bases, with 11 bases lying between them. There are 15 residues in the CDR3.

A single count supports this clone. The chain uses TRBV4-1 and TRBJ1-1; D might be TRBD1 (6 bases). The CDR3 is 17 residues long. Trimming took 4 bases from V and 1 from J, leaving 19 bases between them. Germline V gene sequence: CDR1 MGHRA, CDR2 YSYEKL. For the CDR3, the DNA is TGCGCCAGCAGCCGATTTACGACCGGGACAAAGAACACTGAAGCTTTCTTT. It codes for CASSRFTTGTKNTEAFF.

V is TRBV29-1 and J is TRBJ2-1; 7 bases agree with TRBD1. V lost 2 bases, J lost 8 bases, and 6 bases stayed unmatched. This CDR3 region has 13 residues. Germline V gene sequence: CDR1 SQVTM, CDR2 ANQGSEA. CDR3 protein: CSVELRGLDEQFF. CDR3 DNA sequence: TGCAGCGTTGAACTTAGGGGGCTCGATGAGCAGTTCTTC.

The gene calls are TRBV15 and TRBJ2-1; 13 bases align to TRBD2. The V segment lost 0 bases and the J segment 8 bases; nucleotides outside the gene matches: 13. This CDR3 region has 19 residues. Germline values: CDR1 LNHNV, CDR2 YYDKDF (reference sequence). In nucleotides, the CDR3 is TGTGCCACCAGCAGAGATCGTAGGGGACTAGCGGGACCGATGGATGAGCAGTTCTTC. Encoded protein: CATSRDRRGLAGPMDEQFF. Together with reference TRBV15 and TRBJ2-1, the CDR3 gives the full variable domain: DAMVIQNPRYQVTQFGKPVTLSCSQTLNHNVMYWYQQKSSQAPKLLFHYYDKDFNNEADTPDNFQSRRPNTSFCFLDIRSPGLGDTAMYLCATSRDRRGLAGPMDEQFFGPGTRLTVL.

The chain combines TRBV9 with TRBJ1-5; 7 bases line up with TRBD1. CDR3 length equals 15 residues. Germline V gene lookup returns CDR1 SGDLS and CDR2 YYNGEE. With V trimmed by 4 bases and J by 3 bases, 7 bases remained unmatched. For the CDR3, the DNA is TGTGCCAGCAGCCTCCGGGACAGCCACAATCAGCCCCAGCATTTT. This sequence encodes CASSLRDSHNQPQHF.

This chain links TRBV7-6 with TRBJ2-3; D is perhaps TRBD1 (6 bases). The V gene's germline CDR1 is SGHVS and CDR2 FNYEAQ. The CDR3 spans 17 residues. Trimming took 0 bases from V and 2 from J, leaving 15 bases between them. In nucleotides, the CDR3 is TGTGCCAGCAGCTTAGCTAGCCGGGACATAAACACAGATACGCAGTATTTT. Translation: CASSLASRDINTDTQYF.

In this sample, this clone turned up a few times. The chain recombines TRBV19 with TRBJ2-7; TRBD1 agrees at 11 bases. CDR3 length: 14 amino acids. V dropped 4 bases and J dropped 7; count of bases not matched to a gene: 6. Looked up from germline, CDR1 is LNHDA and CDR2 is SQIVND (reference sequence). The CDR3 spells CASSTRDRGDEQYF. The CDR3 bases are TGTGCCAGTAGTACAAGGGACAGGGGGGATGAGCAGTACTTC.

The chain links TRBV5-6 to TRBJ2-3, with TRBD1 as a possible D gene (6 bases). The CDR3 is 16 residues long. Per germline, CDR1 SGHDT and CDR2 YYEEEE. V lost 0 bases and J 1 base, leaving 12 bases between the germline ends. For the CDR3, the DNA is TGTGCCAGCAGCTTGGGGGGGCGGGCCCGCACAGATACGCAGTATTTT. Translation: CASSLGGRARTDTQYF.

In its sample, this clone was seen once. The genes are TRBV5-6 and TRBJ1-5; tentatively, D is TRBD1 (5 bases). V was trimmed by 0 bases and J by 3 bases, leaving 7 bases between them. Germline CDR1 is SGHDT and CDR2 is YYEEEE. The CDR3 contains 14 residues. The CDR3 is CASSLGGLNQPQHF. DNA for the CDR3: TGTGCCAGCAGCTTGGGGGGACTCAATCAGCCCCAGCATTTT.

With regard to this clone: Mismatch with germline at one junction end may stem from a read error. The chain employs TRBV10-1 and TRBJ1-2, with D hard to call. The CDR3 extends over 11 amino acids. Germline CDR1 reads WNHNN; CDR2 reads SYGVQD (reference sequence). The CDR3 sequence is CASRTFDREDF. The CDR3, as DNA: TGCGCCAGCAGGACCTTCGACCGGGAGGATTTC.

V is TRBV7-9 and J is TRBJ1-5; tentative D call: TRBD1 (6 bases). Trimming shortened V by 5 bases and J by 1 base, and 9 bases separated the two germline ends. The CDR3 spans 14 residues. Germline V CDR1 and CDR2: SEHNR, FQNEAQ (reference sequence). The CDR3 DNA follows: TGTGCCAGCAGCCAGGGGTGCAGCAATCAGCCCCAGCATTTT. Encoded protein: CASSQGCSNQPQHF.

The chain joins TRBV28 to TRBJ1-2; no clear D. This CDR3 is built from 14 residues. V gave up 4 bases and J gave up 5 bases, with 14 bases separating them. CDR1 MDHEN and CDR2 SYDVKM come from the germline V gene. CDR3 amino acids: CASSSAREDYGYTF. In DNA form, the CDR3 reads TGTGCCAGCAGTTCGGCGAGGGAGGATTATGGCTACACCTTC.

On this clone itself: Other DNA sequences within the sample encode an identical CDR3. V is TRBV27 and J is TRBJ2-7, with 13 bases identical to TRBD2. The CDR3 is made up of 15 amino acids. Germline CDR1 and CDR2: MNHEY and SMNVEV (reference sequence). After removal of 4 bases from V and 4 bases from J, the junction contained 4 bases not matched to a gene. CDR3 DNA sequence: TGTGCCAGCAGTTCTGGACTAGCGGGAGTTTACGAGCAGTACTTC. It codes for CASSSGLAGVYEQYF.

This sequence joins TRBV29-1 and TRBJ2-1; possible D gene TRBD1, 5 bases. In germline, CDR1 is SQVTM, CDR2 ANQGSEA. The CDR3 has 12 residues. The V end lost 5 bases, the J end lost 4 bases, and 9 bases lay between the germline ends. The CDR3 DNA is TGCAGCGTTCGACAGACTTACAATGAGCAGTTCTTC. Translation gives CSVRQTYNEQFF.

This clone was recorded once. The chain is built from TRBV4-3 and TRBJ2-3, with 10 bases fitting TRBD2. The germline CDR1 and CDR2 sequences are LGHNA and YSLEER. This CDR3 comprises 17 residues. The trim removed 6 bases at V and 5 bases at J, leaving 14 bases unmatched. CDR3 nucleotide sequence: TGCGCCAGCAGACCCGAGCGGGGGGGCCCCCATGGAGATACGCAGTATTTT. Protein: CASRPERGGPHGDTQYF.

The rearrangement uses TRBV28 and TRBJ2-3; 7 bases agree with TRBD2. The CDR3 spans 14 residues. The trim removed 8 bases at V and 10 bases at J, leaving 15 bases unmatched. From germline, CDR1 is MDHEN and CDR2 SYDVKM. The CDR3 region is CASSGGLVMTSQYF. CDR3 DNA sequence: TGTGCCAGCTCGGGTGGACTAGTCATGACATCGCAGTATTTT. Looking up the rest from reference TRBV28 and TRBJ2-3 gives the full variable domain: DVKVTQSSRYLVKRTGEKVFLECVQDMDHENMFWYRQDPGLGLRLIYFSYDVKMKEKGDIPEGYSVSREKKERFSLILESASTNQTSMYLCASSGGLVMTSQYFGPGTRLTVL.

The genes are TRBV5-1 and TRBJ2-1, with 14 bases matching TRBD2. Germline CDR1 is SGHRS and CDR2 is YFSETQ. V trimming: 4 bases; J trimming: 3 bases; junction bases outside the gene matches: 9. This CDR3 spans 18 amino acids. CDR3 protein: CASSPGTSGSSGYNEQFF. CDR3 in DNA: TGCGCCAGCAGCCCCGGGACTAGCGGGAGTAGTGGCTACAATGAGCAGTTCTTC.